A selection of T cell receptor beta chains follows, all from one sample in a study of breast tumors, draining lymph nodes, adjacent tissues. A single record per CDR3 protein comes from TCRdb applying MiXCR to the multiplex PCR reads. The sample has under 150,000 distinct CDR3 sequences; 21% are singletons. Sequenced sample: axillary lymph node tissue. The receptors derive from a female donor with breast cancer. Some clones in this sample may be carry-over from other donors' samples. CDR3s include the opening cysteine and the closing phenylalanine or tryptophan. The order of the fields is D gene, V gene, clone size, J gene, CDR3 DNA, CDR3 protein. D genes are given only for firm matches. Size values are once, few and many counts, or a class for expanded clones, and some rows have none.

TRBD1	TRBV24-1	many	TRBJ1-6	TGTGCCACCAGTAATGGGACAGGGTCTTCACCCCTCCACTTT	CATSNGTGSSPLHF
NA	TRBV6-1	many	TRBJ2-7	TGTGCCAGCAGTGATCCAGGACGGACTCCTACGCCATCCTTC	CASSDPGRTPTPSF
NA	TRBV5-6	many	TRBJ2-7	TGTGCCAGCAGCCCGGACGTGGGGGATTACGAGCAGTACTTC	CASSPDVGDYEQYF
NA	TRBV27	NA	TRBJ2-3	TGTGCCAGCAGGAACCTCGGGGGCACAGATACGCAGTATTTT	CASRNLGGTDTQYF
TRBD1	TRBV10-2	many	TRBJ2-1	TGCGCCAGCACCAGGGGACAGGGATCGAACAATGAGCAGTTCTTC	CASTRGQGSNNEQFF
NA	TRBV11-1	many	TRBJ2-1	TGTGCCAGCAGGCGGCATACTGACAATGAGCAGTTCTTC	CASRRHTDNEQFF
TRBD2	TRBV3-1	many	TRBJ2-2	TGTGCCAGCAGCCAAGAGACTAGCCCCGGGGAGCTGTTTTTT	CASSQETSPGELFF
NA	TRBV4-1	many	TRBJ2-1	TGCGCCAGCTCCCGACGAACCCAGAATGAGCAGTTCTTC	CASSRRTQNEQFF
NA	TRBV5-1	many	TRBJ2-7	TGCGCCAGCAGCTACGACCGGTTCTCCTACGAGCAGTACTTC	CASSYDRFSYEQYF
NA	TRBV27	few	TRBJ2-1	TGTGCCAGCAGCAGTTTTACCCCTTGGCGGGACTCCTACAATGAGCAGTTCTTC	CASSSFTPWRDSYNEQFF
TRBD2	TRBV5-6	many	TRBJ2-5	TGTGCCAGCAGCTTCCTAGCGGGAGCCGAGACCCAGTACTTC	CASSFLAGAETQYF
NA	TRBV30	NA	TRBJ2-2	TGTGCCTGGAATCGGGGCGGGGAGCTGTTTTTT	CAWNRGGELFF
TRBD1	TRBV6-4	NA	TRBJ1-5	TGTGCCAGCAGTGACTCCTTGGGACAGGGATCAGCCCAGCATTTT	CASSDSLGQGSAQHF
TRBD2	TRBV5-1	many	TRBJ2-3	TGCGCCAGCAGCTCCATGGGGGGGACCAGCGGGGATACGCAGTATTTT	CASSSMGGTSGDTQYF
TRBD1	TRBV6-6	many	TRBJ1-3	TGTGCCAGCAGTTCAGACAGGGCGGGTGGAAACACCATATATTTT	CASSSDRAGGNTIYF
NA	TRBV16	many	TRBJ2-7	TGTGCCAGCAGCCCCCGAAGGGTCAGTTCCCACGAGCAGTACTTC	CASSPRRVSSHEQYF
TRBD2	TRBV9	many	TRBJ2-7	TGTGCCAGCAGCGGACTAGCGGGAGGAACTTTTTACGAGCAGTACTTC	CASSGLAGGTFYEQYF
NA	TRBV20-1	many	TRBJ1-4	TGCAGTGCTAGAGAGGGCGAAAAACTGTTTTTT	CSAREGEKLFF
TRBD2	TRBV2	many	TRBJ2-1	TGTGCCAGTGAGCGGGAGATCTACAATGAGCAGTTCTTC	CASEREIYNEQFF
NA	TRBV7-9	many	TRBJ2-7	TGTGCCAGCAGCCTTACTGGAGGGTCGGGGATGGGGTACGAGCAGTACTTC	CASSLTGGSGMGYEQYF
NA	TRBV9	many	TRBJ2-2	TGTGCCAGCAGCACCGGACCTACGAACACCGGGGAGCTGTTTTTT	CASSTGPTNTGELFF
TRBD2	TRBV20-1	many	TRBJ2-3	TGCAGTACCCCGGGACTAGCGGGCGCAGATACGCAGTATTTT	CSTPGLAGADTQYF
NA	TRBV10-2	many	TRBJ2-3	TGCGCCAGCAGCCCGGCGGGTCCCAGGGATACGCAGTATTTT	CASSPAGPRDTQYF
NA	TRBV9	many	TRBJ2-1	TGTGCCAGCAGCGGAACATTCAATGAGCAGTTCTTC	CASSGTFNEQFF
TRBD2	TRBV5-4	many	TRBJ2-1	TGTGCCAGCAGCTTTCGGGCTAGCGGGAGGGGGGTGCGATACAATGAGCAGTTCTTC	CASSFRASGRGVRYNEQFF
TRBD1	TRBV6-5	many	TRBJ2-7	TGTGCCAGCAGTTACTCGATTGGACAGGCCTACGAGCAGTACTTC	CASSYSIGQAYEQYF
NA	TRBV20-1	many	TRBJ2-3	TGCAGTGCTAGAGTAGAGCGCCTTAGCACAGATACGCAGTATTTT	CSARVERLSTDTQYF
NA	TRBV4-1	many	TRBJ1-3	TGCGCCAGCAGCCAAGAAGAAGGCAGCTCTGGAAACACCATATATTTT	CASSQEEGSSGNTIYF
NA	TRBV5-5	many	TRBJ1-3	TGTGCCAGCAGCTTGGACGGGGACTCTGGAAACACCATATATTTT	CASSLDGDSGNTIYF
NA	TRBV19	few	TRBJ2-7	TGTGCCAGTAGTATAAGGGACACTTCACGACCTTCCGAGCAGTACTTC	CASSIRDTSRPSEQYF
NA	TRBV24-1	many	TRBJ2-6	TGTGCCACCAGTGGGGGCCTGGGAGGAGTGAGCTCTGGGGCCAACGTCCTGACTTTC	CATSGGLGGVSSGANVLTF
NA	TRBV12-3/TRBV12-4	many	TRBJ2-1	TGTGCCAGCAGTTTAGCGCAGGGAGGCGAGCAGTTCTTC	CASSLAQGGEQFF
TRBD2	TRBV9	many	TRBJ2-1	TGTGCCAGCAGCCCGTGGACTAGCGGGAGTAATGAGCAGTTCTTC	CASSPWTSGSNEQFF
NA	TRBV6-1	NA	TRBJ1-4	TGTGCCAGCAGCGAGGGACCGGTAAATGAAAAACTGTTTTTT	CASSEGPVNEKLFF
NA	TRBV2	many	TRBJ2-1	TGTGCCAGCAGTGCAGACGGGAGCTCCTACAATGAGCAGTTCTTC	CASSADGSSYNEQFF
TRBD2	TRBV3-1	many	TRBJ2-1	TGTGCCAGCAGCGGCCCCGGGACTAGTTTCGATGAGCAGTTCTTC	CASSGPGTSFDEQFF
NA	TRBV12-3/TRBV12-4	many	TRBJ1-5	TGTGCCAGCAGTTTAGGGGCAAGCAATCAGCCCCAGCATTTT	CASSLGASNQPQHF
TRBD2	TRBV30	many	TRBJ2-1	TGTGCCTGGACCAGAAGCGGGATCTACAATGAGCAGTTCTTC	CAWTRSGIYNEQFF
TRBD1	TRBV5-1	many	TRBJ1-2	TGCGCCAGCAGCTTCGTTGAAGGGGGCCGACGTGGCTACACCTTC	CASSFVEGGRRGYTF
TRBD2	TRBV10-3	many	TRBJ2-3	TGTGCCATCAGTGGGACTAGCGGGAGGGGGGGAACAGATACGCAGTATTTT	CAISGTSGRGGTDTQYF
TRBD2	TRBV9	many	TRBJ2-7	TGTGCCAGCAGCCCCCGACTAGCGGGAAACGAGCAGTACTTC	CASSPRLAGNEQYF
NA	TRBV24-1	many	TRBJ2-7	TGTGCCACCAGTGATTCGAGGGGGGACTCCTACGAGCAGTACTTC	CATSDSRGDSYEQYF
TRBD2	TRBV14	many	TRBJ2-3	TGTGCCAGCAGCCGAGACTGGGCGGGAGGGTATGCAGATACGCAGTATTTT	CASSRDWAGGYADTQYF
NA	TRBV19	many	TRBJ2-5	TGTGCCACCCCGTTGGCAGGGGAGGAGGAGACCCAGTACTTC	CATPLAGEEETQYF
NA	TRBV2	many	TRBJ2-1	TGTGCCAGCAGTGCCAGGCCCAGCTCCTACAATGAGCAGTTCTTC	CASSARPSSYNEQFF
TRBD2	TRBV20-1	many	TRBJ2-7	TGCAGTGCTAGACAGGTGGGGCTAGCGGGAGATACGGGGTCCTACGAGCAGTACTTC	CSARQVGLAGDTGSYEQYF
TRBD2	TRBV9	many	TRBJ2-2	TGTGCCAGCAGCGTGAGCCGGGGGACTAGGGGCACCGGGGAGCTGTTTTTT	CASSVSRGTRGTGELFF
NA	TRBV7-9	many	TRBJ2-7	TGTGCCAGCAGCTCCACCCGGAGGGATGGAGCCTACGAGCAGTACTTC	CASSSTRRDGAYEQYF
NA	TRBV20-1	many	TRBJ2-3	TGCAGTGCTAGAGATCGCGCCCGCGCGGGAGATACGCAGTATTTT	CSARDRARAGDTQYF
NA	TRBV6-2/TRBV6-3	NA	TRBJ2-2	TGTGCCAGCAGGGGCTTTCAAGCCCCGAACACCGGGGAGCTGTTTTTT	CASRGFQAPNTGELFF